A single sample gave rise to the 30 T cell receptor beta chains below, sequenced in a study of blood T cells in healthy people across ages. Next came a second PCR, run for about 7 to 11 cycles, which used a sample-barcoded 5' primer along with a J-beta primer mix. A single record per CDR3 protein comes from TCRdb applying MiXCR to the 5' RACE reads. Here the sample spans more than 700,000 distinct CDR3 sequences, 40% to 65% being singletons. Sample: blood. These receptors all stem from a man older than 75 in good health.

The V and J genes are TRBV19 and TRBJ1-2; possibly TRBD1 for D (5 bases). The CDR3 runs 11 residues. Germline V lookup: CDR1 LNHDA, CDR2 SQIVND (reference sequence). Deletions cut 5 bases from V and 8 bases from J, with 9 bases between. This CDR3 is CASSGGSGYTF. CDR3 bases: TGTGCCAGTAGTGGGGGAAGCGGCTACACCTTC.

This clonotype was recorded a few times. This chain uses TRBV18 with TRBJ2-5; unclear D gene. The V gene lost 2 bases and the J gene lost 1 base, with 11 bases spanning the gap. Germline values: CDR1 KGHSH, CDR2 LQKENI. This CDR3 has 15 residues. The CDR3 region is CASSPRRQTQETQYF. The CDR3 DNA is TGTGCCAGCTCACCAAGGCGGCAGACCCAAGAGACCCAGTACTTC.

This clonotype was detected a few times. This may arise from a read error, as a much more abundant clone is one base away. The CDR3 region is CASSPRPTDTQYF. The CDR3, as DNA: TGTGCCAGCAGCCCCCGTCCCACAGATACGCAGTATTTT. The chain has TRBV7-2 and TRBJ2-3; D remains unclear. Germline V gene sequence: CDR1 SGHTA, CDR2 FQGNSA. This CDR3 has 13 residues. Deletions cut 5 bases from V and 2 bases from J, with 8 bases between.

In its sample, this clonotype was seen a few times. The V call is TRBV5-1, the J call TRBJ2-3; 12 positions match TRBD1. CDR3 length: 14 amino acids. The germline CDR1 and CDR2 sequences are SGHRS and YFSETQ. The V gene end was trimmed by 4 bases and the J gene end by 6 bases; junction bases not matched to a gene: 3. The CDR3 DNA reads TGCGCCAGCAGCAGGGACAGGGGGCAGGATACGCAGTATTTT. Translating gives CASSRDRGQDTQYF. Complete variable domain (other parts from reference TRBV5-1 and TRBJ2-3): KAGVTQTPRYLIKTRGQQVTLSCSPISGHRSVSWYQQTPGQGLQFLFEYFSETQRNKGNFPGRFSGRQFSNSRSEMNVSTLELGDSALYLCASSRDRGQDTQYFGPGTRLTVL.

This chain joins TRBV20-1 and TRBJ2-4; D is ambiguous. Germline V gene lookup returns CDR1 DFQATT and CDR2 SNEGSKA (reference sequence). This CDR3 region has 15 residues. V lost 1 base and J lost 0, with 10 bases in between. The CDR3 sequence: CSARVRRLAKNIQYF. CDR3 nucleotides: TGCAGTGCTAGAGTAAGGCGACTAGCCAAAAACATTCAGTACTTC.

This sequence joins TRBV6-2 or TRBV6-3 and TRBJ2-5; 8 positions match TRBD2. TRBJ2-7 explains the end of the DNA better; the J call may be wrong. Per the germline V gene, CDR1 is MNHEY and CDR2 is SVGEGT. The CDR3 loop spans 15 amino acids. CDR3 nucleotides: TGTGCCAGCAGGACGGTCGGGAGGGCCCGCGACGAGCAGTACTTC. Translated, it gives CASRTVGRARDEQYF.

This rearrangement joins TRBV7-2 to TRBJ2-1; maybe TRBD2 (6 bases). Trimming removed 1 base from V and 8 bases from J, with 12 bases in between. The CDR3 is 14 residues long. Germline CDR1 SGHTA, CDR2 FQGNSA. CDR3 bases: TGTGCCAGCAGCTTAGGCCTAGCGTTCGATGAGCAGTTCTTC. Translation: CASSLGLAFDEQFF.

The V call is TRBV12-3 or TRBV12-4, the J call TRBJ2-5, with unresolved D. This CDR3 comprises 14 residues. V was trimmed by 4 bases and J by 3 bases, leaving 12 bases between them. The CDR3 bases are TGTGCCAGCAGTTCAAGAGCGCGAGAAGAGACCCAGTACTTC. This encodes CASSSRAREETQYF.

This clonotype was detected ten times or more. The V gene is TRBV29-1, the J gene TRBJ2-1; tentatively, D is TRBD1 (6 bases). The length of the CDR3 is 14 residues. Germline CDR1 is SQVTM and CDR2 is ANQGSEA. V dropped 4 bases and J dropped 0 bases, with 10 bases sitting between them. The CDR3 DNA reads TGCAGCGTTGTAGGGGGAAGCTCCTACAATGAGCAGTTCTTC. It specifies CSVVGGSSYNEQFF.

The rearrangement links TRBV20-1 to TRBJ2-4, with D hard to call. The CDR3 loop spans 17 amino acids. Trimming took off 0 bases at V and 0 bases at J, with 15 bases between the two ends. Germline V CDR1 and CDR2: DFQATT, SNEGSKA (reference sequence). CDR3 loop: CSARDGEVALAKNIQYF. CDR3 coding DNA: TGCAGTGCTAGAGATGGGGAAGTGGCCCTAGCCAAAAACATTCAGTACTTC.

This clonotype occurred a few times. This chain uses TRBV28 with TRBJ2-5, with a possible D match to TRBD2 (6 bases). The V end was cut by 10 bases, the J end by 11 bases, with 23 bases between. This CDR3 region has 13 residues. Germline V CDR1 and CDR2: MDHEN, SYDVKM. The CDR3 is CATRAPPSGEQYF. The CDR3 nucleotides are TGTGCCACCAGGGCCCCCCCGTCGGGGGAGCAGTACTTC.

V gene TRBV5-1 combines with J gene TRBJ2-5; 7 bases are a match to TRBD2. There are 18 residues in the CDR3. The junction had 17 bases not matched to a gene; V was cut back by 4 bases and J by 2 bases. Germline V gives CDR1 SGHRS, CDR2 YFSETQ. The CDR3 is CASSPPRTIGGSQETQYF. In DNA form, the CDR3 reads TGCGCCAGCAGCCCCCCGAGAACTATAGGCGGGAGTCAAGAGACCCAGTACTTC. The full variable domain, rest sourced from reference TRBV5-1 and TRBJ2-5, is KAGVTQTPRYLIKTRGQQVTLSCSPISGHRSVSWYQQTPGQGLQFLFEYFSETQRNKGNFPGRFSGRQFSNSRSEMNVSTLELGDSALYLCASSPPRTIGGSQETQYFGPGTRLLVL.

On this clonotype: A read error may account for a junction end that differs from germline. The gene calls are TRBV5-1 and TRBJ2-6; D might be TRBD1 (5 bases). The CDR3 totals 15 residues. CDR1 and CDR2 (germline): SGHRS, YFSETQ. This CDR3 reads CASSLDGSGANVLAF. DNA for the CDR3: TGCGCCAGCAGCTTGGACGGCTCTGGGGCCAACGTCCTGGCTTTC.

The chain has TRBV27 and TRBJ1-4; D unclear. The V gene's germline CDR1 is MNHEY and CDR2 SMNVEV (reference sequence). V dropped 5 bases and J dropped 8 bases, with 15 bases sitting between them. This CDR3 spans 14 amino acids. The CDR3 loop is CASSVRTAEEKLFF. DNA for the CDR3: TGTGCCAGCAGTGTAAGGACGGCGGAGGAAAAACTGTTTTTT.

The chain uses TRBV7-9 and TRBJ2-3; possibly TRBD1 for D (5 bases). CDR1 is SEHNR, CDR2 FQNEAQ, per germline (reference sequence). The CDR3 spans 17 residues. The V and J ends lost 3 bases and 1 base respectively, with 17 bases between them. The CDR3 sequence: CASSFRPRVEGTDTQYF. The CDR3 nucleotides are TGTGCCAGCAGCTTTAGGCCCAGGGTTGAGGGCACAGATACGCAGTATTTT.

The chain has TRBV7-2 and TRBJ2-1; D not resolved. Germline CDR1 is SGHTA and CDR2 is FQGNSA. V was cut by 5 bases and J by 3 bases, with 11 bases left in between. This CDR3 comprises 14 residues. CDR3 in amino acids: CASSVSLNYNEQFF. For the CDR3, the DNA is TGTGCCAGCAGCGTATCATTAAACTACAATGAGCAGTTCTTC.

This clonotype showed up just a few times. This chain uses TRBV11-2 with TRBJ2-3; D is undetermined. Germline loops: CDR1 SGHAT, CDR2 FQNNGV. This CDR3 is 13 amino acids long. V shed 2 bases and J shed 14 bases, with 17 bases lying between them. The CDR3 loop reads CASSLMRTRDAYF. The DNA for the CDR3 is TGTGCCAGCAGCTTAATGAGAACCAGAGACGCGTATTTT.

The V and J genes are TRBV2 and TRBJ2-5; 7 bases are a match to TRBD2. CDR3 length: 16 residues. V gave up 0 bases and J gave up 4 bases; unmatched junction bases: 8. The germline V gene encodes CDR1 SNHLY and CDR2 FYNNEI. For the CDR3, the DNA is TGTGCCAGCAGTGAAGCTCGGACTAGTTTAGGAGAGACCCAGTACTTC. This encodes CASSEARTSLGETQYF.

The chain carries TRBV5-1 and TRBJ2-1; 9 nucleotides line up with TRBD2. V lost 3 bases to trimming and J lost 7 bases; unmatched junction nucleotides: 5. Per the germline V gene, CDR1 is SGHRS and CDR2 is YFSETQ. This CDR3 spans 14 amino acids. Here the CDR3 DNA reads TGCGCCAGCAGCTCCGGACTAGCGTTTAATGAGCAGTTCTTC. It encodes CASSSGLAFNEQFF.

This clonotype was seen only a few times. This rearrangement joins TRBV29-1 to TRBJ2-7, with 8 bases fitting TRBD2. Trimming removed 0 bases from V and 6 bases from J; junction bases left unmatched: 7. The CDR3 is made up of 14 amino acids. Germline V lookup: CDR1 SQVTM, CDR2 ANQGSEA. In DNA, the CDR3 is TGCAGCGTTGAAGATAGCGGGATAGACCGCGAGCAGTACTTC. Its translation is CSVEDSGIDREQYF.

This clonotype was recorded only once. The V and J genes are TRBV6-1 and TRBJ1-1; tentative D call: TRBD1 (6 bases). The CDR3 totals 14 residues. Trimming shortened V by 3 bases and J by 1 base, and 9 bases separated the two germline ends. In germline, CDR1 is MNHNS, CDR2 SASEGT. The CDR3 DNA sequence: TGTGCCAGCAGTGAGTGGACAGAGAACACTGAAGCTTTCTTT. Translated, it gives CASSEWTENTEAFF.

This clonotype occurred many times. This chain links TRBV27 with TRBJ2-7; D gene uncertain. The V and J ends lost 2 bases and 0 bases respectively, with 5 bases between them. CDR3 length: 13 amino acids. CDR1 is MNHEY, CDR2 SMNVEV, per germline (reference sequence). The CDR3: CASSLGDSYEQYF. The CDR3 DNA is TGTGCCAGCAGTTTAGGGGACTCCTACGAGCAGTACTTC.

The chain links TRBV5-6 to TRBJ1-1; TRBD1 agrees at 9 bases. V shed 4 bases and J 6 bases; nucleotides not matched to a gene: 10. Per germline, CDR1 SGHDT and CDR2 YYEEEE. The CDR3 totals 15 residues. CDR3 DNA sequence: TGTGCCAGCAGCCCCCAGACAGGGGGAGTCGCTGAAGCTTTCTTT. This sequence encodes CASSPQTGGVAEAFF.

This clonotype was seen more than once but under ten times. The V and J genes are TRBV7-9 and TRBJ2-7, with D possibly TRBD2 on 6 matching bases. Trimming took off 5 bases at V and 0 bases at J, with 11 bases between the two ends. The CDR3 covers 14 residues. Per the germline V gene, CDR1 is SEHNR and CDR2 is FQNEAQ (reference sequence). The CDR3 loop is CASSLRELSYEQYF. DNA of the CDR3: TGTGCCAGCAGCCTTCGGGAGCTCTCCTACGAGCAGTACTTC.

CDR3 in DNA: TGTGCCAGCAGCCAAGGGGCGGGAGGTGGTAATGAGCAGTTCTTC. Its protein product is CASSQGAGGGNEQFF. The chain combines TRBV3-1 with TRBJ2-1; 8 nucleotides match TRBD2. Germline V gene data show CDR1 as LGHDT and CDR2 as YNNKEL (reference sequence). Trimming removed 1 base from V and 7 bases from J; junction bases left unmatched: 6. The CDR3 covers 15 residues.

The V gene is TRBV27, the J gene TRBJ2-1; D is ambiguous. The CDR3 is 13 amino acids. V was shortened by 9 bases and J by 7 bases, with 16 bases between the two germline ends. Looked up from germline, CDR1 is MNHEY and CDR2 is SMNVEV (reference sequence). The CDR3 coding sequence is TGTGCCAGTAGGGCCCTGCCAGCGAATGAGCAGTTCTTC. Translated, it gives CASRALPANEQFF.

The J gene is TRBJ2-3, the V gene TRBV7-3; D is tentatively TRBD1 or TRBD2 (6 bases each). Germline lookup yields CDR1 SGHTA and CDR2 FQGTGA. This CDR3 is 15 amino acids long. Trimming removed 5 bases from V and 4 bases from J, with 16 bases in between. CDR3 region: CASSPGGPRSDTQYF. The DNA for the CDR3 is TGTGCCAGCAGCCCCGGGGGCCCAAGGTCAGATACGCAGTATTTT.

This clonotype came up a few times. The chain couples TRBV5-5 to TRBJ1-2; a weak D match, TRBD1 (5 bases). Trimming stripped 4 bases from V and 2 bases from J, with 15 bases between. The CDR3 covers 15 residues. The V gene's germline CDR1 is SGHKS and CDR2 YYEKEE (reference sequence). This chain's CDR3 is CASSRSAGQNYGYTF. CDR3 nucleotides: TGTGCCAGCAGCCGCTCGGCAGGGCAAAACTATGGCTACACCTTC.

The J gene is TRBJ2-1, the V gene TRBV5-1; TRBD2 matches 9 bases. This CDR3 has 15 residues. Germline CDR1 SGHRS, CDR2 YFSETQ. Unmatched junction bases numbered 8, after V lost 3 bases and J lost 7 bases. As DNA, the CDR3 is TGCGCCAGCAGCTCCGGTAGCGGGAGATCAAATGAGCAGTTCTTC. Translating gives CASSSGSGRSNEQFF.

This clonotype was picked up a small number of times. The chain recombines TRBV29-1 with TRBJ2-4; 8 bases fit TRBD2. V dropped 5 bases and J dropped 11; count of bases not matched to a gene: 11. The CDR3 has 13 amino acids. In germline, CDR1 is SQVTM, CDR2 ANQGSEA. CDR3 residues: CSVRAGGDIVQYF. The DNA of the CDR3 is TGCAGCGTTAGGGCGGGAGGAGATATCGTTCAGTACTTC.